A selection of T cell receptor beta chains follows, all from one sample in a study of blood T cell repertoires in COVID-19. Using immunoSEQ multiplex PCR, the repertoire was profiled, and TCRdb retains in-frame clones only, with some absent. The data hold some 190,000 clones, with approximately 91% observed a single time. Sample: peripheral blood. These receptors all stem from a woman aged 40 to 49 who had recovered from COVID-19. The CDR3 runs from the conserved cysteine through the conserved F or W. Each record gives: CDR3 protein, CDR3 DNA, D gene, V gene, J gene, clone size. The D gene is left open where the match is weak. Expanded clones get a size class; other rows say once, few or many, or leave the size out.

CDR3: CASSVGQSNEKLFF
DNA: TGTGCCAGCAGTGTTGGGCAGAGCAATGAAAAACTGTTTTTT
D: NA
V: TRBV25-1
J: TRBJ1-4
size: NA

CDR3: CASSNTWTGEDGYTF
DNA: TGCGCCAGCAGCAATACTTGGACAGGGGAGGATGGCTACACCTTC
D: TRBD1
V: TRBV5-1
J: TRBJ1-2
size: NA

CDR3: CASSPASGIVADTQYF
DNA: TGTGCCAGCTCTCCGGCTAGCGGGATCGTGGCAGATACGCAGTATTTT
D: TRBD2
V: TRBV18
J: TRBJ2-3
size: NA

CDR3: CASSETGLEQFF
DNA: TGTGCCAGCAGTGAAACAGGGCTTGAGCAGTTCTTC
D: NA
V: TRBV6-4
J: TRBJ2-1
size: NA

CDR3: CASSELGRASGNTIYF
DNA: TGTGCCAGCAGTGAATTGGGCAGGGCCTCTGGAAACACCATATATTTT
D: NA
V: TRBV2
J: TRBJ1-3
size: NA

CDR3: CASSLGVGSANTGELFF
DNA: TGTGCCAGCAGCTTAGGTGTCGGGAGCGCGAACACCGGGGAGCTGTTTTTT
D: NA
V: TRBV7-6
J: TRBJ2-2
size: NA

CDR3: CASSVAGEGTNEKLFF
DNA: TGTGCCAGCAGCGTCGCAGGGGAGGGGACTAATGAAAAACTGTTTTTT
D: NA
V: TRBV9
J: TRBJ1-4
size: NA

CDR3: CATSRDSPDTGELFF
DNA: TGTGCCACCAGCAGAGATTCCCCCGACACCGGGGAGCTGTTTTTT
D: NA
V: TRBV15
J: TRBJ2-2
size: few

CDR3: CAWSGGRDMRYSYEQFF
DNA: TGTGCCTGGAGTGGGGGGAGGGACATGCGATACAGCTATGAGCAGTTCTTC
D: NA
V: TRBV30
J: TRBJ2-1
size: once

CDR3: CASSSGQWGTGYF
DNA: TGTGCCAGCAGTTCGGGACAGTGGGGAACAGGGTACTTC
D: TRBD1
V: TRBV12-3/TRBV12-4
J: TRBJ2-4
size: NA

CDR3: CASSPRTSGGNTGELFF
DNA: TGTGCCAGCAGCCCCCGGACTAGCGGAGGGAACACCGGGGAGCTGTTTTTT
D: TRBD2
V: TRBV4-2
J: TRBJ2-2
size: NA

CDR3: CASSQVQTESSYGYTF
DNA: TGTGCCAGCAGCCAAGTCCAGACAGAAAGCTCCTATGGCTACACCTTC
D: NA
V: TRBV14
J: TRBJ1-2
size: NA

CDR3: CASSADRGGMNTEAFF
DNA: TGTGCCAGTAGTGCGGACAGGGGTGGCATGAACACTGAAGCTTTCTTT
D: TRBD1
V: TRBV19
J: TRBJ1-1
size: NA

CDR3: CASSLQGYTEAFF
DNA: TGTGCCAGCAGTTTACAGGGCTACACTGAAGCTTTCTTT
D: NA
V: TRBV27
J: TRBJ1-1
size: NA

CDR3: CASSTTGSRAFF
DNA: TGTGCCAGCAGTACAACAGGGTCTCGAGCTTTCTTT
D: NA
V: TRBV2
J: TRBJ1-1
size: few

CDR3: CASSSRAGDQPQHF
DNA: TGTGCCAGCAGCTCCAGGGCAGGGGATCAGCCCCAGCATTTT
D: NA
V: TRBV7-2
J: TRBJ1-5
size: NA

CDR3: CASSLARWYRGQGVPLHF
DNA: TGTGCCAGCAGCTTAGCGCGGTGGTATAGGGGACAGGGGGTCCCCCTCCACTTT
D: TRBD1
V: TRBV7-8
J: TRBJ1-6
size: NA

CDR3: CAWSSGTGGPASDQPQHF
DNA: TGTGCCTGGAGTTCCGGGACAGGGGGCCCCGCGTCTGATCAGCCCCAGCATTTT
D: TRBD1
V: TRBV30
J: TRBJ1-5
size: NA

CDR3: CASSALAGGHTDTQYF
DNA: TGTGCCAGCAGCGCGCTAGCGGGAGGTCACACAGATACGCAGTATTTT
D: TRBD2
V: TRBV9
J: TRBJ2-3
size: NA

CDR3: CATRLAVNTGELFF
DNA: TGTGCCACAAGACTAGCGGTTAACACCGGGGAGCTGTTTTTT
D: TRBD2
V: TRBV15
J: TRBJ2-2
size: NA

CDR3: CASSQAAREVQFF
DNA: TGCGCCAGCAGCCAAGCCGCCAGGGAAGTGCAGTTCTTC
D: NA
V: TRBV4-3
J: TRBJ2-1
size: NA

CDR3: CASSQGTGSNSPLHF
DNA: TGTGCCAGCAGCCAAGGAACAGGTTCGAATTCACCCCTCCACTTT
D: NA
V: TRBV4-2
J: TRBJ1-6
size: NA

CDR3: CASSYSETGASTEAFF
DNA: TGTGCCAGCAGTTACTCGGAGACAGGGGCAAGCACTGAAGCTTTCTTT
D: TRBD1
V: TRBV6-5
J: TRBJ1-1
size: NA

CDR3: CASSPQPYTEAFF
DNA: TGTGCCAGCTCACCACAGCCGTACACTGAAGCTTTCTTT
D: NA
V: TRBV18
J: TRBJ1-1
size: NA

CDR3: CASSYLIGEQYF
DNA: TGTGCCAGCAGTTACTTAATCGGCGAGCAGTACTTC
D: NA
V: TRBV6-2/TRBV6-3
J: TRBJ2-7
size: few

CDR3: CASSLGLAGDEQYF
DNA: TGTGCCAGCAGTTTAGGACTAGCGGGGGACGAGCAGTACTTC
D: TRBD2
V: TRBV2
J: TRBJ2-7
size: NA

CDR3: CASSTNRHAGAFF
DNA: TGTGCCAGCAGTACAAACCGCCACGCTGGAGCTTTCTTT
D: NA
V: TRBV27
J: TRBJ1-1
size: NA

CDR3: CASSVGTSGTYEQYF
DNA: TGTGCCAGTAGTGTTGGGACTAGCGGGACCTACGAGCAGTACTTC
D: TRBD2
V: TRBV19
J: TRBJ2-7
size: NA

CDR3: CASRPDTGTGSNTEAFF
DNA: TGTGCCAGCAGACCTGATACCGGGACAGGATCGAACACTGAAGCTTTCTTT
D: TRBD1
V: TRBV5-4
J: TRBJ1-1
size: NA

CDR3: CASSFSSDTDTQYF
DNA: TGTGCCAGCAGCTTCAGTTCAGATACAGATACGCAGTATTTT
D: NA
V: TRBV7-9
J: TRBJ2-3
size: NA

CDR3: CASSPPLGGKETYEQYF
DNA: TGTGCCAGCAGCCCACCACTCGGGGGAAAGGAGACCTACGAGCAGTACTTC
D: NA
V: TRBV13
J: TRBJ2-7
size: NA

CDR3: CASSYQVGLGTQYF
DNA: TGTGCCAGCAGTTACCAGGTGGGCCTGGGGACCCAGTACTTC
D: NA
V: TRBV6-2/TRBV6-3
J: TRBJ2-5
size: NA

CDR3: CASSPAGSSYNSPLHF
DNA: TGTGCCAGCAGCCCAGCGGGCAGCTCCTATAATTCACCCCTCCACTTT
D: NA
V: TRBV3-1/TRBV3-2
J: TRBJ1-6
size: NA

CDR3: CASSLTGTSGSVNTGELFF
DNA: TGTGCCAGCAGCCTAACCGGGACTAGCGGGAGCGTAAACACCGGGGAGCTGTTTTTT
D: TRBD2
V: TRBV7-3
J: TRBJ2-2
size: NA

CDR3: CSVIPGLAGPVGEQYF
DNA: TGCAGCGTGATCCCGGGACTAGCGGGACCGGTAGGCGAGCAGTACTTC
D: TRBD2
V: TRBV29-1
J: TRBJ2-7
size: NA

CDR3: CASSRDFTSTDTQYF
DNA: TGCGCCAGCAGTCGGGACTTTACTAGCACAGATACGCAGTATTTT
D: NA
V: TRBV5-1
J: TRBJ2-3
size: NA

CDR3: CASQSPAVEQFF
DNA: TGTGCCAGCCAATCCCCGGCGGTTGAGCAGTTCTTC
D: NA
V: TRBV28
J: TRBJ2-1
size: NA

CDR3: CASSQVEGGGYGYTF
DNA: TGTGCCAGCAGCCAAGTCGAAGGGGGCGGCTATGGCTACACCTTC
D: TRBD1
V: TRBV3-1/TRBV3-2
J: TRBJ1-2
size: NA

CDR3: CATSDWDFRSSYNEQFF
DNA: TGTGCCACCAGTGACTGGGACTTCCGAAGCTCCTACAATGAGCAGTTCTTC
D: NA
V: TRBV24-1
J: TRBJ2-1
size: NA

CDR3: CASSPGLAGGTDTQYF
DNA: TGTGCCAGCAGCCCGGGACTAGCGGGAGGCACAGATACGCAGTATTTT
D: TRBD2
V: TRBV27
J: TRBJ2-3
size: NA

CDR3: CASSMGTGYQPQHF
DNA: TGTGCCAGTAGTATGGGGACAGGGTATCAGCCCCAGCATTTT
D: TRBD1
V: TRBV19
J: TRBJ1-5
size: NA

CDR3: CASRSEGKAEAFF
DNA: TGTGCCAGTCGTTCGGAGGGTAAGGCTGAAGCTTTCTTT
D: NA
V: TRBV27
J: TRBJ1-1
size: NA

CDR3: CASSSPQLAKNIQYF
DNA: TGTGCCAGCAGTTCCCCACAGCTAGCCAAAAACATTCAGTACTTC
D: NA
V: TRBV28
J: TRBJ2-4
size: NA

CDR3: CASSLANGGYNEQFF
DNA: TGTGCCAGCAGCTTAGCGAATGGCGGCTACAATGAGCAGTTCTTC
D: NA
V: TRBV7-8
J: TRBJ2-1
size: NA

CDR3: CASSSVDTQYF
DNA: TGTGCCAGTAGTTCCGTGGATACGCAGTATTTT
D: NA
V: TRBV19
J: TRBJ2-3
size: NA